The T cell receptor beta chain under discussion was sequenced for a study of early T cells in non-severe SARS-CoV-2 infection. For the study at large: Unpaired chains resulted from sequencing bulk RNA of unsorted whole blood. Study results and limitations: The VDJdb matching leaned toward anti-spike CD8 responses and overlooked private and CD4 specificities.

Each single cDNA molecule received a unique molecular identifier. From the 5' RACE reads, TCRdb called clonotypes with MiXCR, one entry per CDR3 protein. The sample carries more than 65,000 distinct CDR3 sequences, roughly an eighth recorded once. This clonotype was detected many times. Its antigen is as yet unknown. The CDR3 loop spans 17 amino acids. The V and J ends lost 0 bases and 4 bases respectively, with 18 bases between them. The germline CDR1 and CDR2 sequences are KGHSH and LQKENI. V and J are TRBV18 and TRBJ2-5, with D perhaps TRBD1 or TRBD2 (5 bases each). Sequencing input: whole blood. The receptor was derived from an adult who was a healthcare worker with PCR-confirmed SARS-CoV-2 infection or an uninfected control (not recorded which). The CDR3 DNA sequence: TGTGCCAGCTCACCACCGTCAAAGGGGAGTTTTGTAGAGACCCAGTACTTC. This gives the protein CASSPPSKGSFVETQYF.